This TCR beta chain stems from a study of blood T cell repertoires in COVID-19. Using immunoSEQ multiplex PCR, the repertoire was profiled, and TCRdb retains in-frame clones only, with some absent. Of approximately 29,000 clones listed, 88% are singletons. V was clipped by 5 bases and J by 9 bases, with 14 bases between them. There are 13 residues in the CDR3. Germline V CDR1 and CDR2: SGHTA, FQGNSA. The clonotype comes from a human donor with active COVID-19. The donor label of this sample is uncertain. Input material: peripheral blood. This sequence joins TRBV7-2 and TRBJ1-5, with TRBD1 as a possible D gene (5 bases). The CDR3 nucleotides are TGTGCCAGCAGCCTCGGACAATCCGGGCCCCAGCATTTT. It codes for CASSLGQSGPQHF.